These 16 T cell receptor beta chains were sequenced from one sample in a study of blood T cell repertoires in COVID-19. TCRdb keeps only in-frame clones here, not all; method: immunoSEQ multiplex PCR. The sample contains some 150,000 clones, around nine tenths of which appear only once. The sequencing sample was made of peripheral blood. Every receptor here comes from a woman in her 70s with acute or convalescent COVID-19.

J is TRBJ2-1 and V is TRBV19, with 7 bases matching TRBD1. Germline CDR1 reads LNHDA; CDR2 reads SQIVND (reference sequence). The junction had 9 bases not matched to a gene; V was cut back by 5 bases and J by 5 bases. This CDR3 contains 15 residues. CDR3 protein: CASSSRQGFNNEQFF. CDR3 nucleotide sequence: TGTGCCAGTAGTTCTAGACAGGGTTTCAACAATGAGCAGTTCTTC.

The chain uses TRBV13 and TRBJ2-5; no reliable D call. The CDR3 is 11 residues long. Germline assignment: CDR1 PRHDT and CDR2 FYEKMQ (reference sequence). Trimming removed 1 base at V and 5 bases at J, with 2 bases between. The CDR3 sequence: CASSLAETQYF. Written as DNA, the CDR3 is TGTGCCAGCAGCTTAGCGGAGACCCAGTACTTC.

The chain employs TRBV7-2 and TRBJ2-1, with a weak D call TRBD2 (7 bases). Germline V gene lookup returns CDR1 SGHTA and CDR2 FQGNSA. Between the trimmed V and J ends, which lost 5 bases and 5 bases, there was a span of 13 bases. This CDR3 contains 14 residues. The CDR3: CASSRGGGDNEQFF. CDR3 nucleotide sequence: TGTGCCAGCAGCCGCGGAGGGGGGGACAATGAGCAGTTCTTC.

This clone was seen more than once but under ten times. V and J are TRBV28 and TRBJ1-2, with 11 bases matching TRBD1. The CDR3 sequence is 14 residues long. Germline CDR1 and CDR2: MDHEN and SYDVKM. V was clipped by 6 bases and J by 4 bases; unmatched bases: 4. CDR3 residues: CASRDRGPLYGYTF. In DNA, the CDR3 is TGTGCCAGCAGGGACAGGGGGCCCCTCTATGGCTACACCTTC.

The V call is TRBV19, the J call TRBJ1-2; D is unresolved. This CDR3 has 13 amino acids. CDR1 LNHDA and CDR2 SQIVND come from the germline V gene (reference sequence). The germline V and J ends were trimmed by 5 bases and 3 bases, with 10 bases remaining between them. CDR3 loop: CASSLAGHYGYTF. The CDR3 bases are TGTGCCAGTAGTTTGGCGGGCCACTATGGCTACACCTTC.

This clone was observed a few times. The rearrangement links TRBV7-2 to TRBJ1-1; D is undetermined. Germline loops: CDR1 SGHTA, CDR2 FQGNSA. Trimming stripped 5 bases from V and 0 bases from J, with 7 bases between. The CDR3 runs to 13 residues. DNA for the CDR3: TGTGCCAGCAGCCTCCAGGTGAACACTGAAGCTTTCTTT. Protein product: CASSLQVNTEAFF. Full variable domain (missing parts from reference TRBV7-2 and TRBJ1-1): GAGVSQSPSNKVTEKGKDVELRCDPISGHTALYWYRQSLGQGLEFLIYFQGNSAPDKSGLPSDRFSAERTGGSVSTLTIQRTQQEDSAVYLCASSLQVNTEAFFGQGTRLTVV.

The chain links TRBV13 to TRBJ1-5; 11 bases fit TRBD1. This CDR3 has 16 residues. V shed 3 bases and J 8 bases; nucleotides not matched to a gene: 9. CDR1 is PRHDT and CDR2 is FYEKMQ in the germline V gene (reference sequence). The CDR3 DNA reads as TGTGCCAGCAGCTTCGGGACAGGGGGTCGTTTGGAGCCCCAGCATTTT. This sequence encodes CASSFGTGGRLEPQHF.

The DNA of the CDR3 is TGCAGCGTCGAAAGGGGGATCGGGAACACTGAAGCTTTCTTT. It yields the protein CSVERGIGNTEAFF. The chain recombines TRBV29-1 with TRBJ1-1; the D gene is possibly TRBD1 (6 bases). CDR3 length equals 14 residues. Trimming cost V 6 bases and J 1 base, with 15 bases left between them. Germline assignment: CDR1 SQVTM and CDR2 ANQGSEA.

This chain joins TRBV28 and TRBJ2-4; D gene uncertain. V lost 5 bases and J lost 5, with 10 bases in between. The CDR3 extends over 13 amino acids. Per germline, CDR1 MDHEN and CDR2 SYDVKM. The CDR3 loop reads CASSTNPQNIQYF. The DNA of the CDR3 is TGTGCCAGCAGTACAAACCCCCAAAACATTCAGTACTTC.

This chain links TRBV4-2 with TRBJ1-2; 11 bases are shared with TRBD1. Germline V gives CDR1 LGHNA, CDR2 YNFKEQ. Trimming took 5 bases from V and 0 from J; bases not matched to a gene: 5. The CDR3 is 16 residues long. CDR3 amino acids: CASSGDRGSSNYGYTF. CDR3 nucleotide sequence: TGTGCCAGCAGCGGGGACAGGGGGAGTTCTAACTATGGCTACACCTTC.

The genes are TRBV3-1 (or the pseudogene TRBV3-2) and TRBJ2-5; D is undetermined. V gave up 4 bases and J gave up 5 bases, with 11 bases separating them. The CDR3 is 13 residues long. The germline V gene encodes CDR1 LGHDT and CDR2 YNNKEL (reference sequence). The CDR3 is CASSRQLTETQYF. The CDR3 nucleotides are TGTGCCAGCAGCCGCCAACTCACTGAGACCCAGTACTTC.

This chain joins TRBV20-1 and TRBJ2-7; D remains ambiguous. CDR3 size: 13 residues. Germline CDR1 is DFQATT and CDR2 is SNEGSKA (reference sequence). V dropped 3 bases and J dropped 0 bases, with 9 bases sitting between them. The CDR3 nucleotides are TGCAGTGCTAGTCGAGGCAGCTCCTACGAGCAGTACTTC. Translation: CSASRGSSYEQYF.

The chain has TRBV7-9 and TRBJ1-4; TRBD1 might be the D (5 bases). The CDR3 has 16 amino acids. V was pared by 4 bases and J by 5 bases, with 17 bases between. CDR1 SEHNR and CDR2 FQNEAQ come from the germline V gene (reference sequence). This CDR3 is CASSSLGEGVNEKLFF. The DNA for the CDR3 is TGTGCCAGCAGCTCCCTAGGGGAAGGAGTGAATGAAAAACTGTTTTTT.

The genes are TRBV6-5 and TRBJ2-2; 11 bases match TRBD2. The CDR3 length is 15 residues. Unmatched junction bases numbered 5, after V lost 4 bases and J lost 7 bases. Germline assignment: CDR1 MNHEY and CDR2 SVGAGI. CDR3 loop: CASSSRLAGFGELFF. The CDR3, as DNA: TGTGCCAGCAGTTCCCGACTAGCGGGGTTCGGGGAGCTGTTTTTT.

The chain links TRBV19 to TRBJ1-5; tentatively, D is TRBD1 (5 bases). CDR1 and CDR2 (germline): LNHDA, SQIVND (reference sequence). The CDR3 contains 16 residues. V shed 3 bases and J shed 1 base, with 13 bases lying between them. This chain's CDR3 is CASSISAGGSNQPQHF. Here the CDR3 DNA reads TGTGCCAGTAGTATCTCGGCGGGGGGGAGCAATCAGCCCCAGCATTTT.

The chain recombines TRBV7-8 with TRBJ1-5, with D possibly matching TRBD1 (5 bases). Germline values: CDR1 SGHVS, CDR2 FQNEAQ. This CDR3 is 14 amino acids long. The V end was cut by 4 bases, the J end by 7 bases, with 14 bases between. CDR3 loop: CASSSDSVGQPQHF. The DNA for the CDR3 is TGTGCCAGCAGCTCCGACAGTGTTGGGCAGCCCCAGCATTTT.